This T cell receptor beta chain was profiled in a study of Ad26.COV2.S vaccination and SARS-CoV-2 variants. Background on the study: The donor belonged to the COV1001 Ad26.COV2.S trial arm. The vaccine Ad26.COV2.S was put into the muscle once, or twice with 56 days between. Study conclusions and caveats: Placebo recipients trailed vaccine recipients in spike-specific TCR breadth.

Treatment meaning: around 19 received Ad26.COV2.S at low or high dose, single or two shots; roughly five received placebo; per-sample allocation not given. Sampling occurred on day 63 after the first vaccine or placebo injection. Within Boston, the person who donated was an adult of 18-55 years. The assay was immunoSEQ multiplex PCR, and TCRdb's table has in-frame clones only and misses some. The repertoire holds fewer than 600,000 clones, with approximately 90% as singletons. About this clone: What it binds is not known.

This sequence was found in a person aged 18-65 years who received the Ad26.COV2.S COVID-19 vaccine or a placebo. The sequenced sample was peripheral blood, obtained in a trial of Ad26.COV2.S vaccine versus placebo.

The CDR3 DNA sequence: TGCGCCAGCAGCCTAGGAGGGGTCTCCTACAATGAGCAGTTCTTC. It translates to CASSLGGVSYNEQFF. The chain joins TRBV10-1 to TRBJ2-1; the D gene is possibly TRBD2 (6 bases). Germline loops: CDR1 WNHNN, CDR2 SYGVQD (reference sequence). The CDR3 covers 15 residues. V was clipped by 6 bases and J by 0 bases, with 12 bases between them.